This is a list of T cell receptor beta chains from one sample in a study of T cells in localized non-small cell lung cancer. TCRdb keeps only in-frame clones here, not all; method: immunoSEQ multiplex PCR. This table has roughly 61,000 clones, roughly 80% appearing once. This specimen consisted of PBMCs, obtained before any cancer treatment. The source of these receptors is a man between 40 and 70 years old with stage II lung adenocarcinoma. Both conserved end residues are part of each CDR3. D genes are given only for firm matches. For some rows the clone size is stated as once, few or many, or as a class when expanded; others skip it.

D	size	V	J	CDR3	DNA
-	-	TRBV7-8	TRBJ1-2	CASSRGFGGDYGYTF	TGTGCCAGCAGCCGTGGGTTCGGGGGCGACTATGGCTACACCTTC
-	-	TRBV5-4	TRBJ2-2	CASSFSGAYGGELFF	TGTGCCAGCAGCTTTTCCGGGGCCTATGGCGGGGAGCTGTTTTTT
-	-	TRBV12-5	TRBJ1-3	CASGHGGTLSSGNTIYF	TGTGCTAGTGGACATGGCGGGACGCTTAGCTCTGGAAACACCATATATTTT
-	-	TRBV11-3	TRBJ2-5	CASSPDGEAQYF	TGTGCCAGCAGCCCGGACGGGGAGGCCCAGTACTTC
TRBD1	-	TRBV19	TRBJ1-2	CASSIGDRGFGYGYTF	TGTGCCAGTAGTATAGGGGACAGGGGATTCGGCTATGGCTACACCTTC
TRBD1	-	TRBV28	TRBJ1-2	CASSLGQGSNYGYTF	TGTGCCAGCAGTTTAGGACAGGGGTCGAACTATGGCTACACCTTC
-	few	TRBV7-2	TRBJ2-7	CASSLEGWGEQYF	TGTGCCAGCAGCTTAGAGGGGTGGGGCGAGCAGTACTTC
-	-	TRBV6-1	TRBJ2-7	CASSELRRGHLYEQYF	TGTGCCAGCAGTGAACTACGCCGTGGACACCTCTACGAGCAGTACTTC
TRBD2	once	TRBV25-1	TRBJ2-1	CASSVSGYSYNEQFF	TGTGCCAGCAGTGTTAGCGGGTACTCCTACAATGAGCAGTTCTTC
TRBD1	-	TRBV19	TRBJ2-2	CASRPGQGANTGELFF	TGTGCCAGTAGGCCGGGACAGGGGGCGAACACCGGGGAGCTGTTTTTT
TRBD1	-	TRBV7-2	TRBJ1-2	CASSPRTGYPASGYTF	TGTGCCAGCAGCCCCCGGACAGGGTATCCCGCTAGTGGCTACACCTTC
TRBD1	-	TRBV27	TRBJ1-1	CASSLGQGRRGPEAFF	TGTGCCAGCAGTTTAGGACAGGGGCGAAGAGGGCCTGAAGCTTTCTTT
TRBD2	-	TRBV19	TRBJ2-5	CASSAHLADQETQYF	TGTGCCAGTAGTGCCCACCTAGCGGACCAAGAGACCCAGTACTTC
TRBD1	-	TRBV27	TRBJ1-2	CASSLSSGQTYGYTF	TGTGCCAGCAGTTTATCCTCGGGACAGACCTATGGCTACACCTTC